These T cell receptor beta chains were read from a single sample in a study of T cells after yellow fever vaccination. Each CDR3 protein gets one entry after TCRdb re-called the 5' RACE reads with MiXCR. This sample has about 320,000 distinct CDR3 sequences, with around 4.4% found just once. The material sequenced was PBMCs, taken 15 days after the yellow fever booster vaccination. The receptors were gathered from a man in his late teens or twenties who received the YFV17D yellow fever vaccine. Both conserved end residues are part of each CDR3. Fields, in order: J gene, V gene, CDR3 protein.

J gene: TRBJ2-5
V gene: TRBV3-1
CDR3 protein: CASSQDIRADQETQYF

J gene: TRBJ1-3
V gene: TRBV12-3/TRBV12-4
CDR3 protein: CASRATGSGNTIYF

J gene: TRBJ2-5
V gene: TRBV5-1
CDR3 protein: CASSLNSGGETQYF

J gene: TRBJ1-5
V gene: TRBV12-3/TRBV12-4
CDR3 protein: CASNLQGFNQPQHF

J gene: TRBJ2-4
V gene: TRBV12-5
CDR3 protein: CASGQGIGNIQYF

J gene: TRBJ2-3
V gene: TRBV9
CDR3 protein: CASSVGPQGGDTQYF

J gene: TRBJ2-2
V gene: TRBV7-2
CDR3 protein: CASSEQGTNTGELFF

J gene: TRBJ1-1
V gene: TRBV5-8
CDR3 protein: CASSFWGGTEAFF

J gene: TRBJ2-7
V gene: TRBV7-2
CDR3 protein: CASSLTPGPRYEQYF

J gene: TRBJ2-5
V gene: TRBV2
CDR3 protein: CASRGPPTQYF

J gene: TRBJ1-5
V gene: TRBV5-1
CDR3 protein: CASSLGTYGNQPQHF

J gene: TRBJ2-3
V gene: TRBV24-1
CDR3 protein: CATSEETGTGSDTQYF

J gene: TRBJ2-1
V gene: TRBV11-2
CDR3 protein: CATRGGFEQFF

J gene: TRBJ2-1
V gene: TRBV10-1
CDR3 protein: CASSAGLAGGRWDEQFF

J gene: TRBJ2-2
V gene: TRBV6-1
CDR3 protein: CASSGLTSIGELFF

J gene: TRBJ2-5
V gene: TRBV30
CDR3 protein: CAWSPGGGRGTQYF

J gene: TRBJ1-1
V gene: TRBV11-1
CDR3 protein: CASSATPWGVKNTEAFF

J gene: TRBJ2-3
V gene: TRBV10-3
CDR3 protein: CAIRGGNTDTQYF

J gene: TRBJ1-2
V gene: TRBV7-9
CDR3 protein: CASSFRPQGGYGYTF

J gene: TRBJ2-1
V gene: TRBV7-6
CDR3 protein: CASRSLRAPAEQFF

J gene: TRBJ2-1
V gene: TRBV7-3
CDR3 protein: CASSSPVGPDNEQFF

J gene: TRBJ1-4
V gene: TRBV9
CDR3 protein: CASSPTRGLDEKLFF

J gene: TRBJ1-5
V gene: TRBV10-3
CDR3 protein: CAISEGTAGSNQPQHF

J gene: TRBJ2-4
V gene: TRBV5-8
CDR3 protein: CASSWAMRNIQYF

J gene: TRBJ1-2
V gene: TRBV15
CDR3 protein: CATSSTTAYGYTF

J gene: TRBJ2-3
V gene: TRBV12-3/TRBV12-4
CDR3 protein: CASSPPHGGGADTQYF

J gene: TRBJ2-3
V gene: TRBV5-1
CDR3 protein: CASSLPSGGGADTQYF

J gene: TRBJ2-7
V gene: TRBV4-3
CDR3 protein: CASSQDTGGTVFYEQYF

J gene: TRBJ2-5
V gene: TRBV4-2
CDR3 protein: CASSHGAQGAWETQYF

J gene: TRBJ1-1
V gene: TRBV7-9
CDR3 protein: CASSPTGRETEAFF

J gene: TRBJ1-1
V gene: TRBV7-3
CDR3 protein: CASSPTSGTGGAGAFF

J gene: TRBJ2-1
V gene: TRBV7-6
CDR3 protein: CASSPPGLGNEQFF

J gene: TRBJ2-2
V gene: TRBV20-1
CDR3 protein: CSAPRGGSVTGELFF

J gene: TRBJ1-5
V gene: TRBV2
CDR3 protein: CASSDQGFQPQHF

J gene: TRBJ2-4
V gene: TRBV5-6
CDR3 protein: CASSKGQGKNIQYF

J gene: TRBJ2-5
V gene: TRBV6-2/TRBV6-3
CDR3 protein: CASNYGGQETQYF

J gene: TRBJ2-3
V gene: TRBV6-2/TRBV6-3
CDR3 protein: CASGQGGPDTQYF

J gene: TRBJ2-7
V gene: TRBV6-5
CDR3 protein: CASSYSHSLSYEQYF

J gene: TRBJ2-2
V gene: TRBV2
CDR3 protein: CASRQDGGGELFF

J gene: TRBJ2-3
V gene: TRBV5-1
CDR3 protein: CASSLTASGEPTDTQYF

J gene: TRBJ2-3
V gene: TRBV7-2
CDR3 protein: CASSLGLAATLGDTQYF

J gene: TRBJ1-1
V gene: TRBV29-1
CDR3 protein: CSVEHRGYTEAFF

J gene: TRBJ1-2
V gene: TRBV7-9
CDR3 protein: CASSLTGRGGYTF

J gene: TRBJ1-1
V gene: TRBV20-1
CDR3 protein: CSAWTGWNTEAFF

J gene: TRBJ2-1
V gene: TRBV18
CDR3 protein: CASSPRAGGTGSYNEQFF

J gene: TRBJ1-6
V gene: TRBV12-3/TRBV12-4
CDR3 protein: CASSSSPGRDSPLHF

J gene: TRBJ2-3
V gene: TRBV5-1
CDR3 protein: CASSLALDTDTQYF

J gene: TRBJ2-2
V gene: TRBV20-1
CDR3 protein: CSARDLGGWNTGELFF

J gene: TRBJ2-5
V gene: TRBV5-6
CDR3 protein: CASSLGGEGETQYF

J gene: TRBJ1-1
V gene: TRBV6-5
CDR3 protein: CASSYSPGGASTEAFF

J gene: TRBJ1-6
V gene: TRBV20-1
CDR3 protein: CSAPAGGLNSPLHF

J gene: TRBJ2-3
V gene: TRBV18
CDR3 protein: CASSPPSLADTQYF